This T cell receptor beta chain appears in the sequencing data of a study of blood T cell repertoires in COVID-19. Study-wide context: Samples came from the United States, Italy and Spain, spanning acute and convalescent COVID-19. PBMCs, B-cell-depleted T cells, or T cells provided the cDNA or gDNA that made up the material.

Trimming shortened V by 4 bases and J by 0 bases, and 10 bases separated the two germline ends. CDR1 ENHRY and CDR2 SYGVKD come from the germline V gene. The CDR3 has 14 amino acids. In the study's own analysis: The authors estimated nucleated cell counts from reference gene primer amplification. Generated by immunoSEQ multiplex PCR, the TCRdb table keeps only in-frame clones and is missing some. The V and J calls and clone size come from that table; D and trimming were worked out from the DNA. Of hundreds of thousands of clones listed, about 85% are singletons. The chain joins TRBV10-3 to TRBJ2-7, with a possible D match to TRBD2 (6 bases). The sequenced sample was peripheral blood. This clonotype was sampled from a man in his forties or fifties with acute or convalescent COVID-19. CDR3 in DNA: TGTGCCATCAGTGCGGGGGTAGGCTCCTACGAGCAGTACTTC. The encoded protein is CAISAGVGSYEQYF.